The 18 T cell receptor beta chains below come from one sample, sequenced in a study of siplizumab effects on memory and regulatory T cells. Generated by immunoSEQ multiplex PCR, the TCRdb table keeps only in-frame clones and is missing some. This table holds some 100,000 clones, approximately 94% found once. Source material: non-Treg CD4+ T cells sorted from blood. These receptors originate from a human donor in good health.

V is TRBV28 and J is TRBJ2-5, with 8 positions matching TRBD2. Trimming took 5 bases from V and 5 from J; bases not matched to a gene: 7. Germline CDR1 is MDHEN and CDR2 is SYDVKM. CDR3 length: 14 residues. The CDR3 protein is CASSISGSGETQYF. DNA of the CDR3: TGTGCCAGCAGTATAAGCGGGAGCGGGGAGACCCAGTACTTC. Filled out from reference TRBV28 and TRBJ2-5, the complete variable domain reads DVKVTQSSRYLVKRTGEKVFLECVQDMDHENMFWYRQDPGLGLRLIYFSYDVKMKEKGDIPEGYSVSREKKERFSLILESASTNQTSMYLCASSISGSGETQYFGPGTRLLVL.

The V and J genes are TRBV6-5 and TRBJ1-1; D ambiguous. CDR1 is MNHEY and CDR2 is SVGAGI in the germline V gene. The CDR3 totals 16 residues. V was shortened by 0 bases and J by 1 base, with 12 bases between the two germline ends. The CDR3 region has the DNA TGTGCCAGCAGTTACTCGTGGGCTAGCGGGAACACTGAAGCTTTCTTT. Its translation is CASSYSWASGNTEAFF.

This chain links TRBV2 with TRBJ2-5; the D gene is possibly TRBD1 (6 bases). Per the germline V gene, CDR1 is SNHLY and CDR2 is FYNNEI. V lost 5 bases and J 4 bases, leaving 14 bases between the germline ends. The CDR3 is 14 residues long. In DNA form, the CDR3 reads TGTGCCAGCAGTACAGGGACCTGGGGAGAGACCCAGTACTTC. Amino acid sequence: CASSTGTWGETQYF.

The chain recombines TRBV30 with TRBJ2-7, with 9 bases aligning to TRBD2. The germline V gene encodes CDR1 GTSNPN and CDR2 SVGIG (reference sequence). V was pared by 1 base and J by 3 bases, with 7 bases of the junction left unmatched. The CDR3 has 15 residues. This CDR3 reads CAWSGSREGLYEQYF. CDR3 bases: TGTGCCTGGAGTGGATCGCGGGAGGGCCTCTACGAGCAGTACTTC. Using reference TRBV30 and TRBJ2-7 for the parts outside the CDR3, the full variable domain is SQTIHQWPATLVQPVGSPLSLECTVEGTSNPNLYWYRQAAGRGLQLLFYSVGIGQISSEVPQNLSASRPQDRQFILSSKKLLLSDSGFYLCAWSGSREGLYEQYFGPGTRLTVT.

V and J are TRBV6-5 and TRBJ1-2, with no clear D. V was trimmed by 5 bases and J by 2 bases, leaving 9 bases between them. Per germline, CDR1 MNHEY and CDR2 SVGAGI. The CDR3 loop spans 13 amino acids. The CDR3 reads CASSISVNYGYTF. DNA of the CDR3: TGTGCCAGCAGTATATCGGTCAACTATGGCTACACCTTC.

The chain uses TRBV7-9 and TRBJ2-6; 7 bases fit TRBD1. Germline trimming cut 3 bases from V and 2 bases from J; bases unmatched to any gene: 1. Per the germline V gene, CDR1 is SEHNR and CDR2 is FQNEAQ (reference sequence). The CDR3 is made up of 15 amino acids. The CDR3 coding sequence is TGTGCCAGCAGCTTCGACAGGGCTGGGGCCAACGTCCTGACTTTC. Its translation is CASSFDRAGANVLTF.

The rearrangement links TRBV5-1 to TRBJ2-5; no clear D gene. Looked up from germline, CDR1 is SGHRS and CDR2 is YFSETQ. The CDR3 spans 13 residues. Deletions cut 1 base from V and 2 bases from J, with 6 bases between. The CDR3 coding sequence is TGCGCCAGCAGCTTGCAACAACAAGAGACCCAGTACTTC. As protein: CASSLQQQETQYF.

The V and J genes are TRBV5-4 and TRBJ2-2; TRBD2 agrees at 8 bases. This CDR3 spans 17 amino acids. The trim removed 4 bases at V and 5 bases at J, leaving 13 bases unmatched. Germline V gene lookup returns CDR1 SGHNT and CDR2 YYREEE (reference sequence). As DNA, the CDR3 is TGTGCCAGCAGCACAGAAACTAGCGGAGCCGGGACCGGGGAGCTGTTTTTT. Translation: CASSTETSGAGTGELFF.

The rearrangement uses TRBV9 and TRBJ2-7, with 7 bases identical to TRBD2. CDR3 size: 16 residues. In germline, CDR1 is SGDLS, CDR2 YYNGEE. J gave up 3 bases and V 0 bases, and 9 bases lay outside the gene matches. The CDR3 nucleotides are TGTGCCAGCAGCGTAGGTGGGGCGGGAGTTGGCTACGAGCAGTACTTC. Residues: CASSVGGAGVGYEQYF.

V and J are TRBV19 and TRBJ1-5, with 11 bases aligning to TRBD1. This CDR3 has 14 amino acids. The V gene's germline CDR1 is LNHDA and CDR2 SQIVND (reference sequence). Trimming cost V 8 bases and J 6 bases; bases outside gene matches: 6. For the CDR3, the DNA is TGTGCCAGTGCCGGGACAGGGGGTGGTCAGCCCCAGCATTTT. The encoded protein is CASAGTGGGQPQHF. The whole variable domain, filled in from reference TRBV19 and TRBJ1-5, reads DGGITQSPKYLFRKEGQNVTLSCEQNLNHDAMYWYRQDPGQGLRLIYYSQIVNDFQKGDIAEGYSVSREKKESFPLTVTSAQKNPTAFYLCASAGTGGGQPQHFGDGTRLSIL.

This chain uses TRBV11-2 with TRBJ2-1; 7 nucleotides match TRBD2. Trimming took 6 bases from V and 6 from J; bases not matched to a gene: 14. The CDR3 is 16 residues long. Germline assignment: CDR1 SGHAT and CDR2 FQNNGV. This chain's CDR3 is CASRPPGAGLGNEQFF. Here the CDR3 DNA reads TGTGCCAGCAGACCGCCGGGAGCGGGGCTTGGCAATGAGCAGTTCTTC. The variable domain in full, completed from reference TRBV11-2 and TRBJ2-1, reads EAGVAQSPRYKIIEKRQSVAFWCNPISGHATLYWYQQILGQGPKLLIQFQNNGVVDDSQLPKDRFSAERLKGVDSTLKIQPAKLEDSAVYLCASRPPGAGLGNEQFFGPGTRLTVL.

The chain recombines TRBV2 with TRBJ2-3; D remains unclear. The V end was cut by 9 bases, the J end by 2 bases, with 15 bases between. This CDR3 has 14 amino acids. Per the germline V gene, CDR1 is SNHLY and CDR2 is FYNNEI. The CDR3 DNA sequence: TGTGCCAGTTCGACCGTAGACTCCACAGATACGCAGTATTTT. Translated, it gives CASSTVDSTDTQYF.

Concerning this clone: Other DNA sequences from this sample encode an identical CDR3 as well. The chain couples TRBV6-6 to TRBJ1-2; D remains unclear. Germline V lookup: CDR1 MNHNY, CDR2 SVGAGI (reference sequence). The V and J ends lost 0 bases and 6 bases respectively, with 8 bases between them. The CDR3 extends over 13 amino acids. The CDR3 DNA follows: TGTGCCAGCAGTTACTCAGTAGACCATGGCTACACCTTC. As protein: CASSYSVDHGYTF.

The CDR3 here is CASSFTGWYEQYF. The CDR3 bases are TGTGCCAGCAGCTTTACAGGGTGGTACGAGCAGTACTTC. The chain recombines TRBV7-8 with TRBJ2-5, with D possibly TRBD1 on 6 matching bases. TRBJ2-7 explains the end of the DNA better; the J call may be wrong. The CDR3 has 13 residues. The V gene's germline CDR1 is SGHVS and CDR2 FQNEAQ.

The V call is TRBV5-1, the J call TRBJ2-5, with 7 nucleotides matching TRBD2. V shed 9 bases, J shed 2 bases, and the junction held 10 bases outside the gene matches. The CDR3 is made up of 14 amino acids. Germline V gene data show CDR1 as SGHRS and CDR2 as YFSETQ. CDR3 in amino acids: CANEGREGQETQYF. CDR3 coding DNA: TGCGCCAATGAGGGGAGGGAGGGGCAAGAGACCCAGTACTTC.

The rearrangement joins TRBV10-3 to TRBJ2-1; D unclear. The length of the CDR3 is 11 residues. The V gene lost 6 bases and the J gene lost 5 bases, with 5 bases spanning the gap. The germline V gene encodes CDR1 ENHRY and CDR2 SYGVKD. DNA for the CDR3: TGTGCCATCAGCCTAGACAATGAGCAGTTCTTC. It is translated as CAISLDNEQFF.

This chain joins TRBV5-1 and TRBJ2-1, with D perhaps matching TRBD2 (6 bases). This CDR3 is built from 15 residues. CDR1 and CDR2 from the germline V gene are SGHRS and YFSETQ. V lost 8 bases and J 1 base, leaving 16 bases between the germline ends. CDR3 loop: CASLEKSGSYNEQFF. CDR3 DNA sequence: TGCGCCAGTCTGGAAAAGAGCGGGTCCTACAATGAGCAGTTCTTC.

The chain is built from TRBV6-5 and TRBJ1-4, with TRBD1 matching over 8 bases. The CDR3 is 15 residues long. Trimming cost V 2 bases and J 8 bases; bases outside gene matches: 7. The germline V gene encodes CDR1 MNHEY and CDR2 SVGAGI. CDR3 protein: CASSYRTGFEEKLFF. CDR3 bases: TGTGCCAGCAGTTACCGGACAGGGTTTGAGGAAAAACTGTTTTTT.